This record looks at one T cell receptor (beta chain) sequence and its context. What it recognizes is unknown. A read error may be the cause here, since a much bigger clone is one base away. TCRdb itself ran the 5' RACE reads through MiXCR, one entry per CDR3 protein. The sample records around 33,000 distinct CDR3 sequences, roughly 6.8% being singletons. The entry originates in a study of CD8 T cells in ankylosing spondylitis. Whole-study results and caveats: Reportedly, disease-linked clones are significantly enriched in ankylosing spondylitis patients' matched synovial fluid. Blood of patients with ankylosing spondylitis appeared to be characterized by a TCR beta motif of roughly eight highly homologous variants.

The sequenced sample consisted of blood, either unsorted or a sorted T cell fraction (not recorded which). This receptor was taken from a male donor with ankylosing spondylitis or in good health (not recorded which).

DNA of the CDR3: TGTGCCAACAGCTTAGGGCGGGAGGGCACAGATACGCAGTATTTT. Translation gives CANSLGREGTDTQYF. The chain joins TRBV7-2 to TRBJ2-3; 8 bases align to TRBD2. Per the germline V gene, CDR1 is SGHTA and CDR2 is FQGNSA. The CDR3 has 15 residues. Based on the CDR3 plus reference TRBV7-2 and TRBJ2-3, the full variable domain is GAGVSQSPSNKVTEKGKDVELRCDPISGHTALYWYRQSLGQGLEFLIYFQGNSAPDKSGLPSDRFSAERTGGSVSTLTIQRTQQEDSAVYLCANSLGREGTDTQYFGPGTRLTVL.